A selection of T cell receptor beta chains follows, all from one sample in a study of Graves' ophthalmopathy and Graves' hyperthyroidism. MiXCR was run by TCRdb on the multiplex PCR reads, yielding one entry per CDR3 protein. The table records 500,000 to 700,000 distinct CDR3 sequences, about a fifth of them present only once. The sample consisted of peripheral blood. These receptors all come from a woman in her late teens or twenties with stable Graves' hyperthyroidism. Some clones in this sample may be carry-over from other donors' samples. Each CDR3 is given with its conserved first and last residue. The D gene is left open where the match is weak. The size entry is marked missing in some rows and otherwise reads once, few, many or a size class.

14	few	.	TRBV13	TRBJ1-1	CASGFGSLNTEAFF	TGTGCCAGCGGATTTGGCAGTTTGAACACTGAAGCTTTCTTT
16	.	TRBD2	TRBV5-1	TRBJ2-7	CASSPGTSGSTYEQYF	TGCGCCAGCAGCCCTGGGACTAGCGGGAGTACCTACGAGCAGTACTTC
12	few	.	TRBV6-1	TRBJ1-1	CASDRVNTEAFF	TGTGCCAGCGATCGGGTGAACACTGAAGCTTTCTTT
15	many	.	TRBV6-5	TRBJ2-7	CASSYSLLGLGEQYF	TGTGCCAGCAGTTACTCTTTACTGGGGCTGGGGGAGCAGTACTTC
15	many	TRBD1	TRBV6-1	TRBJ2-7	CASSATTTGFYEQYF	TGTGCCAGCAGTGCGACTACGACAGGGTTCTACGAGCAGTACTTC
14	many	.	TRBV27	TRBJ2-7	CASSLARSSYEQYF	TGTGCCAGCAGTTTGGCTCGTAGCTCCTACGAGCAGTACTTC
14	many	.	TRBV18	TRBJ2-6	CASDSNSGANVLTF	TGTGCCAGCGATTCGAACTCTGGGGCCAACGTCCTGACTTTC
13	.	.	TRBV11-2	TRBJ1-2	CASSLARGSGYTF	TGTGCCAGCAGCTTAGCCAGGGGAAGTGGCTACACCTTC
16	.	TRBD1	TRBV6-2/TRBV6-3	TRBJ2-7	CASSYSIEQGALEQYF	TGTGCCAGCAGTTACTCGATCGAACAGGGGGCTCTCGAGCAGTACTTC
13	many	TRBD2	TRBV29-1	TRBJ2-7	CSTQLAEGYEQYF	TGCAGCACCCAGCTAGCGGAGGGCTACGAGCAGTACTTC
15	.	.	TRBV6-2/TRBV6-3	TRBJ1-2	CASSDTASRGYGYTF	TGTGCCAGCAGTGACACGGCTTCCAGGGGCTATGGCTACACCTTC
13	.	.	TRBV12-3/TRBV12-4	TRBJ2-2	CASSRLPTGELFF	TGTGCCAGCTCCCGACTCCCCACCGGGGAGCTGTTTTTT
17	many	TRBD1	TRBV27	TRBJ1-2	CASSLGLRQGAEGGYTF	TGTGCCAGCAGTTTAGGGTTGAGACAGGGGGCAGAAGGAGGCTACACCTTC
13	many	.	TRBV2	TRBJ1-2	CASSELINYGYTF	TGTGCCAGCAGTGAACTCATTAACTATGGCTACACCTTC
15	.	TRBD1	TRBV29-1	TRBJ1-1	CSVAGTGDENTESFF	TGCAGCGTAGCCGGGACAGGGGATGAGAACACTGAATCTTTCTTT
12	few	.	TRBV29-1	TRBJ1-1	CSAEQGNTEAFF	TGCAGCGCCGAACAGGGGAACACTGAAGCTTTCTTT
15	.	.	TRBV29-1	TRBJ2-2	CSAFGGPANTGELFF	TGCAGCGCCTTCGGGGGCCCCGCGAACACCGGGGAGCTGTTTTTT
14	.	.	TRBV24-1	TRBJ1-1	CATTSGQMNTEAFF	TGTGCCACCACCTCGGGGCAAATGAACACTGAAGCTTTCTTT
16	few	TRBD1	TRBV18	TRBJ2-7	CASSRTGTGNSYEQYF	TGTGCCAGCTCCCGAACCGGGACAGGGAACTCCTACGAGCAGTACTTC
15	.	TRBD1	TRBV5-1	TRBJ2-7	CASSQTGSASYEQYF	TGCGCCAGCAGCCAGACAGGGTCTGCCTCCTACGAGCAGTACTTC
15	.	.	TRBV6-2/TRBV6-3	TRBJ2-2	CASSSDRQYTGELFF	TGTGCCAGCAGTTCCGACAGGCAATACACCGGGGAGCTGTTTTTT
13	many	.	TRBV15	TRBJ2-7	CATSRDRGREQYF	TGTGCCACCAGCAGAGATAGAGGCCGCGAGCAGTACTTC
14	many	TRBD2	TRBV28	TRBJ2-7	CASMEGSGIYEQYF	TGTGCCAGCATGGAGGGTAGCGGGATCTACGAGCAGTACTTC
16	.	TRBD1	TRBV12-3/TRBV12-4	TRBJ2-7	CASSPSPGTGEVEQYF	TGTGCCAGCAGTCCATCCCCCGGGACAGGGGAGGTCGAGCAGTACTTC
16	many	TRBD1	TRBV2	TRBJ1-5	CASSPEQGVGRQPQHF	TGTGCCAGCAGCCCTGAGCAGGGGGTAGGGCGTCAGCCCCAGCATTTT
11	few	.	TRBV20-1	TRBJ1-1	CSVGRNTEAFF	TGCAGTGTGGGGAGGAACACTGAAGCTTTCTTT